This entry lists 5 T cell receptor beta chains sequenced from one sample in a study of cytomegalovirus exposure and HLA in healthy donors. In the PCR, 60 Vbeta and 13 Jbeta primers were used. Assay used: immunoSEQ multiplex PCR; TCRdb lists only in-frame clones, some missing. The table includes around 130,000 clones, around three quarters detected once. Sequenced: PBMCs. All receptors come from a man aged 25-45 years in good health and CMV-seronegative.

The chain employs TRBV2 and TRBJ1-5; 8 bases fit TRBD1. Germline V gives CDR1 SNHLY, CDR2 FYNNEI. V shed 2 bases and J 1 base; nucleotides not matched to a gene: 1. The CDR3 totals 15 residues. CDR3 sequence reads: CASSEQGASNQPQHF. CDR3 sequence (DNA): TGTGCCAGCAGTGAACAGGGGGCGAGCAATCAGCCCCAGCATTTT.

This chain uses TRBV7-6 with TRBJ2-3; TRBD2 matches 10 bases. The CDR3 runs 17 residues. The J segment lost 2 bases and the V segment lost 1 base, leaving 6 bases of the junction unmatched. CDR1 is SGHVS, CDR2 FNYEAQ, per germline. CDR3 loop: CASSLGTSGELTDTQYF. CDR3 in DNA: TGTGCCAGCAGCTTAGGGACTAGCGGAGAGCTCACAGATACGCAGTATTTT.

This chain links TRBV7-9 with TRBJ2-1; TRBD1 aligns across 8 bases. The CDR3 runs to 14 residues. Germline V CDR1 and CDR2: SEHNR, FQNEAQ (reference sequence). V was pared by 4 bases and J by 3 bases, with 2 bases of the junction left unmatched. This CDR3 is CASSSGGYYNEQFF. CDR3 DNA sequence: TGTGCCAGCAGCTCAGGGGGCTACTACAATGAGCAGTTCTTC.

The chain joins TRBV15 to TRBJ1-1; 7 bases are shared with TRBD1. J lost 5 bases, V lost 6 bases, and 12 bases had no gene match. CDR1 is LNHNV, CDR2 YYDKDF, per germline (reference sequence). The CDR3 consists of 15 residues. CDR3 protein: CATRYSTGARTEAFF. DNA of the CDR3: TGTGCCACCAGATATTCTACAGGGGCGAGGACTGAAGCTTTCTTT.

The rearrangement links TRBV19 to TRBJ2-3, with 7 bases fitting TRBD1. Losses at the gene ends were 5 bases for V and 2 bases for J; bases not matched to a gene: 10. The V gene's germline CDR1 is LNHDA and CDR2 SQIVND (reference sequence). There are 16 residues in the CDR3. CDR3 sequence reads: CASSQLPTGYTDTQYF. The DNA for the CDR3 is TGTGCCAGTAGTCAACTTCCGACAGGGTACACAGATACGCAGTATTTT.